This entry is about one TCR beta chain. What it binds is unknown. From germline, CDR1 is LGHNA and CDR2 YSLEER. Trimming stripped 3 bases from V and 6 bases from J, with 12 bases between. This CDR3 region has 14 residues. This specimen belongs to a study of OX40 agonist ivuxolimab in advanced cancers. Study-level background: Aged roughly 23 to 80 with a mean of approximately 60 years, they were around 83% male. Study-wide points: Partial responders dosed at 0.1-3.0 mg/kg displayed clonal expansion ranking among the lowest. Circulating CD4+ and CD8+ T cells showed clonal expansion by week 6 at 0.1 to 3.0 mg/kg.

Libraries were prepared by immunoSEQ multiplex PCR; TCRdb keeps only in-frame clonotypes and omits some of them. The repertoire consists of about 76,000 clones, with around 85% occurring once and the leading ten covering about 0.6%. The clonotype comes from an adult with an advanced solid tumor such as melanoma, head and neck, liver or kidney cancer. Source: CD4+ or CD8+ T cells sorted from blood, taken in a trial of the OX40 agonist ivuxolimab. The V gene is TRBV4-3, the J gene TRBJ1-5, with D unclear. The CDR3 loop is CASSQGPRVQPQHF. DNA for the CDR3: TGCGCCAGCAGCCAGGGTCCGAGGGTTCAGCCCCAGCATTTT.